Presented here are 24 T cell receptor beta chains from one specimen sequenced in a study of T-cell memory formation after mild COVID-19. MiXCR was run by TCRdb on the 5' RACE reads, yielding one entry per CDR3 protein. The table includes about 540,000 distinct CDR3 sequences, about a fifth detected once. The specimen sequenced was PBMCs or a T cell subset sorted from them (not recorded which). Receptors originate from an adult woman who had mild COVID-19 (a few samples of this study predate the infection). Cell type and time point are not known.

The rearrangement uses TRBV5-1 and TRBJ1-1, with D possibly matching TRBD1 (5 bases). CDR3 length equals 14 residues. Trimming took 5 bases from V and 0 from J, leaving 11 bases between them. Germline loops: CDR1 SGHRS, CDR2 YFSETQ. The CDR3 is CASRVDSLNTEAFF. The CDR3 DNA is TGCGCCAGCAGGGTCGACAGCCTGAACACTGAAGCTTTCTTT.

The chain links TRBV19 to TRBJ2-3; D not certain. V dropped 9 bases and J dropped 1 base, with 8 bases sitting between them. Germline CDR1 is LNHDA and CDR2 is SQIVND (reference sequence). There are 12 residues in the CDR3. CDR3 region: CASAEGTDTQYF. CDR3 DNA sequence: TGTGCCAGCGCCGAAGGCACAGATACGCAGTATTTT. Together with reference TRBV19 and TRBJ2-3, the CDR3 gives the full variable domain: DGGITQSPKYLFRKEGQNVTLSCEQNLNHDAMYWYRQDPGQGLRLIYYSQIVNDFQKGDIAEGYSVSREKKESFPLTVTSAQKNPTAFYLCASAEGTDTQYFGPGTRLTVL.

The rearrangement joins TRBV5-6 to TRBJ2-1; 9 bases agree with TRBD1. The CDR3 consists of 17 residues. J was trimmed by 4 bases and V by 0 bases; bases with no gene match: 8. Germline CDR1 SGHDT, CDR2 YYEEEE. In DNA form, the CDR3 reads TGTGCCAGCAGCTTGGAAGGGACAGGGCTCTTTTACAATGAGCAGTTCTTC. Amino acids: CASSLEGTGLFYNEQFF.

This clonotype came up a few times. The chain carries TRBV7-2 and TRBJ2-1; 9 bases line up with TRBD1. The CDR3 totals 15 residues. Germline lookup yields CDR1 SGHTA and CDR2 FQGNSA. The ends lost 6 bases at V and 7 bases at J; junction bases unmatched: 10. Here the CDR3 reads CASSSWGQGGNEQFF. CDR3 bases: TGTGCCAGCAGTTCGTGGGGACAGGGTGGAAATGAGCAGTTCTTC.

Only a few counts were recorded for this clonotype. The J gene is TRBJ2-3, the V gene TRBV18; 9 bases fit TRBD1. Germline V gives CDR1 KGHSH, CDR2 LQKENI. This CDR3 contains 16 residues. V was clipped by 2 bases and J by 4 bases; unmatched bases: 7. Here the CDR3 reads CASSPAGRQGADTQYF. CDR3 in DNA: TGTGCCAGCTCACCAGCAGGGAGACAGGGGGCAGATACGCAGTATTTT.

V is TRBV5-5 and J is TRBJ1-2; 7 bases map to TRBD1. Germline CDR1 SGHKS, CDR2 YYEKEE (reference sequence). V lost 4 bases and J lost 0; bases outside the gene matches: 6. CDR3 length: 15 residues. The CDR3 is CASSPGQTSNYGYTF. Written as DNA, the CDR3 is TGTGCCAGCAGCCCGGGACAGACTTCTAACTATGGCTACACCTTC. The full variable domain, in which reference TRBV5-5 and TRBJ1-2 provide the parts outside the CDR3, is DAGVTQSPTHLIKTRGQQVTLRCSPISGHKSVSWYQQVLGQGPQFIFQYYEKEERGRGNFPDRFSARQFPNYSSELNVNALLLGDSALYLCASSPGQTSNYGYTFGSGTRLTVV.

This clonotype showed up many times. The chain is built from TRBV24-1 and TRBJ2-1, with TRBD2 matching 14 bases. The CDR3 runs 14 residues. The germline CDR1 and CDR2 sequences are KGHDR and SFDVKD. V lost 5 bases to trimming and J lost 10 bases; unmatched junction nucleotides: 3. DNA of the CDR3: TGTGCCACCAGTGGACTAGCGGGAGGGCACGAGCAGTTCTTC. Translated: CATSGLAGGHEQFF.

This clonotype was found many times. The J gene is TRBJ1-2, the V gene TRBV27; D possibly corresponds to TRBD1 (5 bases). Trimming stripped 0 bases from V and 3 bases from J, with 5 bases between. The CDR3 is 13 amino acids. Per the germline V gene, CDR1 is MNHEY and CDR2 is SMNVEV (reference sequence). CDR3 DNA: TGTGCCAGCAGTTTATCGGGGGACTATGGCTACACCTTC. This encodes CASSLSGDYGYTF.

This chain joins TRBV7-9 and TRBJ1-2; weak D call: TRBD1 (6 bases). Trimming shortened V by 5 bases and J by 4 bases, and 17 bases separated the two germline ends. Germline values: CDR1 SEHNR, CDR2 FQNEAQ (reference sequence). The CDR3 has 15 residues. This chain's CDR3 is CASSTGTLSAYGYTF. DNA of the CDR3: TGTGCCAGCAGCACCGGGACACTCAGCGCCTATGGCTACACCTTC.

The V gene is TRBV5-1, the J gene TRBJ2-1; D is unclear. This CDR3 comprises 13 residues. Trimming left V 6 bases short and J 4 bases short, with 11 bases between. The germline gives CDR1 SGHRS, CDR2 YFSETQ. CDR3 DNA sequence: TGCGCCAGCACCAGCCCAAGATACAATGAGCAGTTCTTC. Translating it yields CASTSPRYNEQFF.

There are a few counts of this clonotype. V gene TRBV2 combines with J gene TRBJ2-7; TRBD1 might be the D (6 bases). The CDR3 sequence is 14 residues long. The germline CDR1 and CDR2 sequences are SNHLY and FYNNEI. The ends were cut back, 5 bases at V and 5 bases at J, with 16 bases in the middle. In nucleotides, the CDR3 is TGTGCCAGCAGTCGCGCGGCAGGGGACGACGAGCAGTACTTC. As protein: CASSRAAGDDEQYF.

This sequence joins TRBV5-1 and TRBJ2-7; TRBD1 matches at 7 bases. This CDR3 spans 15 amino acids. The germline CDR1 and CDR2 sequences are SGHRS and YFSETQ. With V trimmed by 0 bases and J by 3 bases, 6 bases remained unmatched. CDR3 residues: CASSLGGGDLYEQYF. The DNA of the CDR3 is TGCGCCAGCAGCTTGGGAGGGGGCGATCTCTACGAGCAGTACTTC.

This clonotype has more than one count but fewer than ten. The chain uses TRBV3-1 and TRBJ1-1; the D gene is possibly TRBD1 (6 bases). CDR1 is LGHDT, CDR2 YNNKEL, per germline (reference sequence). The CDR3 has 15 residues. V was cut by 4 bases and J by 0 bases, with 12 bases left in between. CDR3 in amino acids: CASSLHRAMNTEAFF. Here the CDR3 DNA reads TGTGCCAGCAGCCTCCACAGGGCGATGAACACTGAAGCTTTCTTT.

The CDR3 bases are TGCAGCGCTGACGGGGGCACGGGGCAGTTCTTC. Its protein is CSADGGTGQFF. This chain uses TRBV29-1 with TRBJ2-1, with D possibly being TRBD1 or TRBD2 (6 bases each). This CDR3 contains 11 residues. CDR1 SQVTM and CDR2 ANQGSEA come from the germline V gene. Trimming pared 7 bases from V and 12 bases from J, leaving 16 bases between.

The V gene is TRBV15, the J gene TRBJ2-2; 8 bases align to TRBD2. With 4 bases clipped from V and 6 bases from J, the junction kept 4 bases outside the gene matches. CDR1 is LNHNV, CDR2 YYDKDF, per germline (reference sequence). The CDR3 consists of 14 residues. Here the CDR3 reads CATSNGRAAGELFF. The DNA of the CDR3 is TGTGCCACCAGCAACGGGAGGGCGGCCGGGGAGCTGTTTTTT.

This clonotype was counted only a few times. The V and J genes are TRBV9 and TRBJ1-1, with D possibly TRBD1 on 5 matching bases. The CDR3 loop spans 14 amino acids. Trimming pared 3 bases from V and 11 bases from J, leaving 20 bases between. Germline V gene lookup returns CDR1 SGDLS and CDR2 YYNGEE. The CDR3 here is CASSAPPPDSRAFF. As DNA, the CDR3 is TGTGCCAGCAGCGCTCCCCCGCCAGACAGCAGGGCTTTCTTT.

This clonotype was seen only a few times. The chain recombines TRBV9 with TRBJ2-2; TRBD2 matches at 7 bases. This CDR3 has 15 amino acids. With V trimmed by 7 bases and J by 0 bases, 6 bases remained unmatched. Per the germline V gene, CDR1 is SGDLS and CDR2 is YYNGEE. The CDR3 spells CASRGDPSNTGELFF. The DNA of the CDR3 is TGTGCCAGCCGGGGGGACCCGTCGAACACCGGGGAGCTGTTTTTT.

The chain employs TRBV4-1 and TRBJ1-4; D gene unclear. The CDR3 covers 13 residues. With 3 bases removed from V and 7 bases from J, the gap between germline ends came to 9 bases. CDR1 and CDR2 from the germline V gene are MGHRA and YSYEKL. The CDR3 loop reads CASSQGIIEKLFF. DNA of the CDR3: TGCGCCAGCAGCCAGGGAATCATTGAAAAACTGTTTTTT.

This chain connects TRBV11-2 to TRBJ2-2; no firm D call. The V end lost 1 base, the J end lost 4 bases, and 7 bases lay between the germline ends. The CDR3 loop spans 14 amino acids. In germline, CDR1 is SGHAT, CDR2 FQNNGV. Written as DNA, the CDR3 is TGTGCCAGCAGCTTAGGAAGATCCACCGGGGAGCTGTTTTTT. This translates into CASSLGRSTGELFF.

This clonotype was found a few times. The chain employs TRBV11-2 and TRBJ1-2, with D perhaps matching TRBD1 (5 bases). The CDR3 spans 15 residues. The V end was cut by 3 bases, the J end by 4 bases, with 15 bases between. Germline assignment: CDR1 SGHAT and CDR2 FQNNGV. The CDR3 loop is CASSFFQDGGYGYTF. CDR3 in DNA: TGTGCCAGCAGCTTCTTCCAGGATGGGGGCTATGGCTACACCTTC. The whole variable domain, filled in from reference TRBV11-2 and TRBJ1-2, reads EAGVAQSPRYKIIEKRQSVAFWCNPISGHATLYWYQQILGQGPKLLIQFQNNGVVDDSQLPKDRFSAERLKGVDSTLKIQPAKLEDSAVYLCASSFFQDGGYGYTFGSGTRLTVV.

This clonotype was picked up many times. The gene calls are TRBV7-2 and TRBJ2-2; D unclear. The CDR3 totals 14 residues. CDR1 and CDR2 (germline): SGHTA, FQGNSA. Trimming stripped 1 base from V and 2 bases from J, with 5 bases between. The CDR3 spells CASSLVSNTGELFF. The CDR3 nucleotides read TGTGCCAGCAGCTTAGTTTCCAACACCGGGGAGCTGTTTTTT.

The table lists this clonotype with a few counts. The rearrangement links TRBV18 to TRBJ1-3; D is uncertain. The germline V gene encodes CDR1 KGHSH and CDR2 LQKENI. V was clipped by 1 base and J by 0 bases, with 4 bases between them. The CDR3 is made up of 14 amino acids. The CDR3 reads CASSPRSSGNTIYF. The CDR3 DNA reads TGTGCCAGCTCACCACGGAGCTCTGGAAACACCATATATTTT.

This chain joins TRBV11-2 and TRBJ2-4, with D unclear. CDR1 is SGHAT, CDR2 FQNNGV, per germline. Trimming cost V 3 bases and J 3 bases, with 18 bases left between them. The CDR3 is 17 amino acids. The chain's CDR3 is CASSFIGKRSGKNIQYF. The DNA for the CDR3 is TGTGCCAGCAGCTTTATCGGAAAGCGTTCGGGCAAAAACATTCAGTACTTC.

The rearrangement links TRBV9 to TRBJ2-5; weak D call: TRBD1 (5 bases). Germline CDR1 SGDLS, CDR2 YYNGEE. V lost 1 base to trimming and J lost 5 bases, with 12 bases between them. The CDR3 consists of 14 residues. In DNA form, the CDR3 reads TGTGCCAGCAGCGTATCTTCCAGGGTGGAGACCCAGTACTTC. This codes for CASSVSSRVETQYF. The full variable domain, rest sourced from reference TRBV9 and TRBJ2-5, is DSGVTQTPKHLITATGQRVTLRCSPRSGDLSVYWYQQSLDQGLQFLIQYYNGEERAKGNILERFSAQQFPDLHSELNLSSLELGDSALYFCASSVSSRVETQYFGPGTRLLVL.